The 30 T cell receptor beta chains reported below all come from one sample, sequenced in a study of cytomegalovirus exposure and HLA in healthy donors. Primers for the PCR totalled 60 Vbeta and 13 Jbeta. The data were produced by immunoSEQ multiplex PCR, yet TCRdb's version contains in-frame clones alone and is incomplete. The data contain 200,000 or so clones, around 80% of them singletons. The sequenced sample was PBMCs. These receptors originate from a man in his fifties in good health and CMV-seronegative.

The V and J genes are TRBV18 and TRBJ1-2, with TRBD1 matching 7 bases. Unmatched junction bases numbered 9, after V lost 5 bases and J lost 6 bases. In germline, CDR1 is KGHSH, CDR2 LQKENI. The CDR3 sequence is 14 residues long. The CDR3 bases are TGTGCCAGCTCAAATACCGGGACAGATAATGGCTACACCTTC. It yields the protein CASSNTGTDNGYTF.

The CDR3 region has the DNA TGCGCCAGCAGCTTGGGGGGGGTGCAGTACTTC. The encoded protein is CASSLGGVQYF. V and J are TRBV5-1 and TRBJ2-5, with a possible D match to TRBD2 (6 bases). Trimming removed 0 bases from V and 11 bases from J, with 8 bases in between. The CDR3 runs 11 residues. Germline CDR1 is SGHRS and CDR2 is YFSETQ.

This clone was seen more than once but under ten times. V and J are TRBV30 and TRBJ2-7, with a possible D match to TRBD2 (6 bases). CDR1 GTSNPN and CDR2 SVGIG come from the germline V gene (reference sequence). CDR3 size: 12 residues. V shed 4 bases and J shed 3 bases, with 10 bases lying between them. The CDR3 loop is CAWTKGLYEQYF. CDR3 coding DNA: TGTGCCTGGACAAAGGGACTCTACGAGCAGTACTTC. Full variable domain (outside the CDR3, taken from reference TRBV30 and TRBJ2-7): SQTIHQWPATLVQPVGSPLSLECTVEGTSNPNLYWYRQAAGRGLQLLFYSVGIGQISSEVPQNLSASRPQDRQFILSSKKLLLSDSGFYLCAWTKGLYEQYFGPGTRLTVT.

The chain recombines TRBV7-2 with TRBJ2-7; 8 bases map to TRBD1. This CDR3 spans 16 amino acids. V lost 7 bases, J lost 3 bases, and 14 bases stayed unmatched. The germline V gene has CDR1 SGHTA and CDR2 FQGNSA. The CDR3 DNA reads as TGTGCCAGCACCCTCCGTTTTGGGACAGGATACTACGAGCAGTACTTC. Its protein is CASTLRFGTGYYEQYF.

The chain employs TRBV11-2 and TRBJ2-1, with D possibly TRBD2 on 5 matching bases. Trimming removed 1 base from V and 11 bases from J, with 6 bases in between. The CDR3 spans 11 residues. Germline CDR1 is SGHAT and CDR2 is FQNNGV. The CDR3 spells CASSLAGKQFF. CDR3 nucleotide sequence: TGTGCCAGCAGCTTAGCCGGGAAGCAGTTCTTC.

CDR3 amino acids: CASSDNRGRTGELFF. The CDR3 coding sequence is TGTGCCAGCAGTGACAACAGGGGTAGGACCGGGGAGCTGTTTTTT. The chain has TRBV25-1 and TRBJ2-2; 7 positions agree with TRBD1. The length of the CDR3 is 15 residues. V lost 3 bases to trimming and J lost 5 bases; unmatched junction nucleotides: 6. The germline V gene encodes CDR1 MGHDK and CDR2 SYGVNS.

The chain couples TRBV5-1 to TRBJ2-1; the D gene is possibly TRBD1 (6 bases). Per germline, CDR1 SGHRS and CDR2 YFSETQ. The CDR3 has 13 amino acids. V was shortened by 0 bases and J by 6 bases, with 7 bases between the two germline ends. The CDR3 spells CASSLATGNEQFF. The CDR3 bases are TGCGCCAGCAGCTTGGCGACAGGCAATGAGCAGTTCTTC. Looking up the rest from reference TRBV5-1 and TRBJ2-1 gives the full variable domain: KAGVTQTPRYLIKTRGQQVTLSCSPISGHRSVSWYQQTPGQGLQFLFEYFSETQRNKGNFPGRFSGRQFSNSRSEMNVSTLELGDSALYLCASSLATGNEQFFGPGTRLTVL.

This chain connects TRBV27 to TRBJ2-3, with 9 positions matching TRBD1. The germline V gene has CDR1 MNHEY and CDR2 SMNVEV (reference sequence). V dropped 4 bases and J dropped 2; count of bases not matched to a gene: 10. There are 17 residues in the CDR3. This CDR3 reads CASSSPGTGILTDTQYF. As DNA, the CDR3 is TGTGCCAGCAGTTCCCCCGGGACAGGGATACTCACAGATACGCAGTATTTT.

There are a few counts of this clone. The chain is built from TRBV28 and TRBJ1-1, with 8 bases lining up with TRBD1. Per germline, CDR1 MDHEN and CDR2 SYDVKM. This CDR3 spans 14 amino acids. Trimming at V came to 6 bases and at J to 5 bases, leaving 8 bases not matched to a gene. The CDR3 region is CASRSGGAGTEAFF. The CDR3 DNA is TGTGCCAGCAGGTCAGGGGGCGCAGGAACTGAAGCTTTCTTT.

This chain joins TRBV7-6 and TRBJ2-5; possible D gene TRBD2, 6 bases. The CDR3 loop spans 15 amino acids. The germline V and J ends were trimmed by 1 base and 5 bases, with 14 bases remaining between them. CDR1 is SGHVS and CDR2 is FNYEAQ in the germline V gene. The DNA of the CDR3 is TGTGCCAGCAGCTTAGTTTCCGGGAGCTGGGAGACCCAGTACTTC. Amino acids: CASSLVSGSWETQYF.

This chain connects TRBV7-6 to TRBJ2-5; 9 bases are a match to TRBD1. CDR3 length: 20 residues. Per germline, CDR1 SGHVS and CDR2 FNYEAQ. J gave up 5 bases and V 4 bases, and 23 bases lay outside the gene matches. CDR3 coding DNA: TGTGCCAGCAGCTCACTCCACCGGGACAGGGAAAGGGTCCAAACTGAGACCCAGTACTTC. This encodes CASSSLHRDRERVQTETQYF.

The genes are TRBV18 and TRBJ1-3, with D unclear. V gave up 5 bases and J gave up 1 base, with 15 bases separating them. The CDR3 totals 16 residues. Per the germline V gene, CDR1 is KGHSH and CDR2 is LQKENI. The DNA of the CDR3 is TGTGCCAGCTCATCCAACTACGGGAGGTCTGGAAACACCATATATTTT. Its protein product is CASSSNYGRSGNTIYF.

V usage is TRBV9 and J usage is TRBJ2-7; TRBD2 aligns across 7 bases. The germline gives CDR1 SGDLS, CDR2 YYNGEE. This CDR3 has 16 amino acids. V lost 0 bases to trimming and J lost 3 bases; unmatched junction nucleotides: 9. The CDR3 DNA reads TGTGCCAGCAGCGTAGGGGCTAGCGGAGGGGACTACGAGCAGTACTTC. It translates to CASSVGASGGDYEQYF. Complete variable domain (other parts from reference TRBV9 and TRBJ2-7): DSGVTQTPKHLITATGQRVTLRCSPRSGDLSVYWYQQSLDQGLQFLIQYYNGEERAKGNILERFSAQQFPDLHSELNLSSLELGDSALYFCASSVGASGGDYEQYFGPGTRLTVT.

Points on this clone: An end of the junction does not agree with germline; a read error may underlie this. This chain links TRBV19 with TRBJ1-5, with a possible D match to TRBD1 (6 bases). The CDR3 spans 13 residues. The V gene's germline CDR1 is LNHDA and CDR2 SQIVND (reference sequence). Here the CDR3 reads CASRHREGQLQHF. CDR3 DNA sequence: TGTGCCAGTAGACACAGGGAAGGCCAGCTCCAGCATTTT.

The chain links TRBV10-3 to TRBJ1-1; D uncertain. V dropped 3 bases and J dropped 1 base, with 21 bases sitting between them. CDR3 size: 18 residues. The germline V gene encodes CDR1 ENHRY and CDR2 SYGVKD. This CDR3 reads CAISDPRTRRTANTEAFF. The CDR3 DNA is TGTGCCATCAGTGATCCCCGGACTAGAAGGACTGCGAACACTGAAGCTTTCTTT.

The chain links TRBV7-2 to TRBJ2-1; 13 bases fit TRBD2. V gave up 5 bases and J gave up 6 bases; unmatched junction bases: 4. The CDR3 totals 15 residues. The germline V gene encodes CDR1 SGHTA and CDR2 FQGNSA. The CDR3 bases are TGTGCCAGCAGCGCCGGGACTAGCGGGACCAATGAGCAGTTCTTC. Its protein product is CASSAGTSGTNEQFF.

The rearrangement joins TRBV5-1 to TRBJ2-5, with D unclear. V was trimmed by 1 base and J by 0 bases, leaving 4 bases between them. Germline CDR1 SGHRS, CDR2 YFSETQ. The CDR3 covers 13 residues. In DNA, the CDR3 is TGCGCCAGCAGCTTGCCTTACCAAGAGACCCAGTACTTC. It translates to CASSLPYQETQYF.

The genes are TRBV5-1 and TRBJ2-1, with TRBD2 identical over 11 bases. Germline V CDR1 and CDR2: SGHRS, YFSETQ. This CDR3 contains 15 residues. Trimming took 4 bases from V and 10 from J; bases not matched to a gene: 10. The CDR3 bases are TGCGCCAGCAGCGCACCTAGCGGGAGGATGGGCGAGCAGTTCTTC. It translates to CASSAPSGRMGEQFF.

The CDR3 DNA follows: TGTGCCAGCAGTCCCGGGACAGGCAGGGGCTATGGCTACACCTTC. This sequence encodes CASSPGTGRGYGYTF. This chain links TRBV6-5 with TRBJ1-2, with 8 nucleotides matching TRBD1. The V segment lost 5 bases and the J segment 4 bases; nucleotides outside the gene matches: 9. CDR1 and CDR2 from the germline V gene are MNHEY and SVGAGI. This CDR3 has 15 residues.

The chain couples TRBV15 to TRBJ2-7; D perhaps matches TRBD1 (6 bases). V was shortened by 1 base and J by 5 bases, with 15 bases between the two germline ends. Germline CDR1 reads LNHNV; CDR2 reads YYDKDF (reference sequence). This CDR3 has 15 amino acids. CDR3 in amino acids: CATSRAQGILDEQYF. CDR3 coding DNA: TGTGCCACCAGCAGAGCACAGGGTATCCTAGACGAGCAGTACTTC.

The CDR3 region is CASSADRGEQPQHF. CDR3 nucleotides: TGTGCCAGCTCAGCAGACAGGGGGGAACAGCCCCAGCATTTT. The V gene is TRBV18, the J gene TRBJ1-5; 9 bases line up with TRBD1. The CDR3 length is 14 residues. Per the germline V gene, CDR1 is KGHSH and CDR2 is LQKENI. The J segment lost 7 bases and the V segment lost 5 bases, leaving 6 bases of the junction unmatched.

V gene TRBV28 combines with J gene TRBJ2-5; maybe TRBD2 (6 bases). The CDR3 length is 15 residues. V lost 6 bases and J lost 4, with 18 bases in between. Germline V gene data show CDR1 as MDHEN and CDR2 as SYDVKM. The CDR3 DNA follows: TGTGCCAGCAGGGGAGGCGGGCCCCGCGGAGAGACCCAGTACTTC. Its translation: CASRGGGPRGETQYF. Variable domain in full (rest from reference TRBV28 and TRBJ2-5): DVKVTQSSRYLVKRTGEKVFLECVQDMDHENMFWYRQDPGLGLRLIYFSYDVKMKEKGDIPEGYSVSREKKERFSLILESASTNQTSMYLCASRGGGPRGETQYFGPGTRLLVL.

The chain employs TRBV2 and TRBJ1-6, with D unresolved. This CDR3 contains 15 residues. From germline, CDR1 is SNHLY and CDR2 FYNNEI. V lost 7 bases to trimming and J lost 3 bases, with 13 bases between them. The CDR3 sequence is CASTFSQNYNSPLHF. The CDR3 region has the DNA TGTGCCAGCACCTTCTCACAGAACTATAATTCACCCCTCCACTTT.

The chain has TRBV29-1 and TRBJ2-1; TRBD2 matches 11 bases. The J segment lost 1 base and the V segment lost 7 bases, leaving 3 bases of the junction unmatched. CDR3 length: 14 residues. CDR1 is SQVTM and CDR2 is ANQGSEA in the germline V gene. In DNA, the CDR3 is TGCAGCGGTCTAGCGGGAGGTTCCTACAATGAGCAGTTCTTC. It specifies CSGLAGGSYNEQFF.

The chain recombines TRBV7-9 with TRBJ2-3; the match to TRBD2 covers 12 bases. The V gene's germline CDR1 is SEHNR and CDR2 FQNEAQ (reference sequence). Trimming removed 5 bases from V and 0 bases from J; junction bases left unmatched: 3. The CDR3 sequence is 16 residues long. CDR3 nucleotide sequence: TGTGCCAGCAGCCCGGGGACTAGCGGGAGCACAGATACGCAGTATTTT. Translating gives CASSPGTSGSTDTQYF.

This clone occurred once. J is TRBJ1-1 and V is TRBV28; D not certain. This CDR3 has 12 amino acids. From germline, CDR1 is MDHEN and CDR2 SYDVKM. Trimming removed 7 bases from V and 4 bases from J, with 10 bases in between. CDR3: CASTGLLTEAFF. The CDR3 nucleotides are TGTGCCAGCACAGGACTGCTCACTGAAGCTTTCTTT. Full variable domain (missing parts from reference TRBV28 and TRBJ1-1): DVKVTQSSRYLVKRTGEKVFLECVQDMDHENMFWYRQDPGLGLRLIYFSYDVKMKEKGDIPEGYSVSREKKERFSLILESASTNQTSMYLCASTGLLTEAFFGQGTRLTVV.

This chain links TRBV7-2 with TRBJ2-5, with 9 bases that match TRBD2. The closer fit of TRBJ2-7 to the DNA end suggests the J call may be wrong. The CDR3 runs to 13 residues. CDR1 and CDR2 from the germline V gene are SGHTA and FQGNSA. The CDR3, as DNA: TGTGCCAGCAGTCGCGGGAGGGCGGGCGAGCAGTACTTC. The encoded protein is CASSRGRAGEQYF.

The chain combines TRBV28 with TRBJ2-3; TRBD2 agrees at 11 bases. This CDR3 is 16 amino acids long. V lost 5 bases to trimming and J lost 1 base; unmatched junction nucleotides: 5. Per germline, CDR1 MDHEN and CDR2 SYDVKM. CDR3 DNA: TGTGCCAGCAGTCCGCTAGCGGGAGGTGGCACAGATACGCAGTATTTT. Protein product: CASSPLAGGGTDTQYF.

This chain connects TRBV25-1 to TRBJ2-2; 12 bases are shared with TRBD2. The V gene's germline CDR1 is MGHDK and CDR2 SYGVNS. The CDR3 runs 17 residues. With V trimmed by 7 bases and J by 4 bases, 10 bases remained unmatched. Here the CDR3 reads CASKSTWTSGTTGELFF. The CDR3 DNA is TGTGCCAGCAAATCAACCTGGACTAGCGGGACCACCGGGGAGCTGTTTTTT. The full variable domain, its missing parts supplied by reference TRBV25-1 and TRBJ2-2, is EADIYQTPRYLVIGTGKKITLECSQTMGHDKMYWYQQDPGMELHLIHYSYGVNSTEKGDLSSESTVSRIRTEHFPLTLESARPSHTSQYLCASKSTWTSGTTGELFFGEGSRLTVL.

CDR3 region: CASITGGNSYNEQFF. CDR3 bases: TGTGCCAGCATCACAGGGGGAAACTCCTACAATGAGCAGTTCTTC. V usage is TRBV2 and J usage is TRBJ2-1; 8 nucleotides line up with TRBD1. CDR3 size: 15 residues. J gave up 0 bases and V 7 bases, and 5 bases lay outside the gene matches. Germline CDR1 is SNHLY and CDR2 is FYNNEI.